This T cell receptor (beta chain) originates from a study of blood T cell repertoires in COVID-19. About the research overall: From T cells, B-cell-depleted T cells, or PBMCs came the material, which was cDNA or gDNA.

Per the authors' pipeline: The assay estimated nucleated cells by amplifying reference gene primers. Method: immunoSEQ multiplex PCR; TCRdb's copy keeps in-frame clones and lacks some. The D gene and trimming were derived from the DNA, and the V and J assignments and clone size from that table. The data hold just over 300,000 clones, with 85% to 90% observed a single time. Cohort assignment relied on participant-reported clinical history. There are 15 residues in the CDR3. Germline V gene lookup returns CDR1 SNHLY and CDR2 FYNNEI. Trimming removed 7 bases from V and 7 bases from J; junction bases left unmatched: 15. This clone was recorded once.

Specimen: PBMCs or T cells enriched from blood (not recorded which). This chain connects TRBV2 to TRBJ1-1, with TRBD1 identical over 7 bases. This TCR was recovered from a man in his thirties or forties who had recovered from COVID-19. The CDR3 DNA follows: TGTGCCAGCATCAGGACAGGATCTACCCCCCTTGAAGCTTTCTTT. It translates to CASIRTGSTPLEAFF.